This TCR beta chain was captured in a study of blood T cell repertoires in COVID-19. Study-level information: Nucleic acid was either cDNA or gDNA, and it came from T cells, B-cell-depleted T cells, or PBMCs.

Germline V gene data show CDR1 as SGHRS and CDR2 as YFSETQ. This CDR3 spans 13 amino acids. Trimming shortened V by 0 bases and J by 8 bases, and 9 bases separated the two germline ends. In the authors' methods: Reference gene primer amplification in the assay estimated nucleated cell counts. The table came from immunoSEQ multiplex PCR; TCRdb's copy has only in-frame clones and leaves some out. V, J and clone size are taken as reported in that table, and D and trimming were inferred from the DNA itself. Of approximately 350,000 clones in the sample, about 83% were seen once. This clone was found a few times.

Sequencing was carried out using peripheral blood. This TCR was sampled from a man aged 30-40 years with active or convalescent COVID-19. The gene calls are TRBV5-1 and TRBJ2-1, with D perhaps matching TRBD1 (6 bases). CDR3: CASSLDTGHEQFF. The CDR3 DNA is TGCGCCAGCAGCTTGGACACAGGGCATGAGCAGTTCTTC.